The 21 T cell receptor beta chains below come from one sample, sequenced in a study of OX40 agonist ivuxolimab in advanced cancers. Library construction relied on the immunoSEQ multiplex PCR assay. Sourced from immuneACCESS, this table was stored by TCRdb with only in-frame sequences that have V and J called. A share of the clones is absent; for the studies checked, an unresolved V gene accounts for under half, and the remainder has no known explanation. The sample data list tens of thousands of clones, and roughly 90% of these were observed just once. 0.25% to 0.35% of the sample lies in the top ten. The source was CD4+ or CD8+ T cells sorted from blood, collected in a trial of the OX40 agonist ivuxolimab. These receptors were taken from an adult with an advanced solid tumor such as melanoma, head and neck, liver or kidney cancer.

The chain has TRBV18 and TRBJ2-7, with 9 bases fitting TRBD1. Germline lookup yields CDR1 KGHSH and CDR2 LQKENI. This CDR3 region has 15 residues. V was clipped by 3 bases and J by 3 bases; unmatched bases: 6. CDR3 amino acids: CASSPPGQGGYEQYF. The CDR3, as DNA: TGTGCCAGCTCACCCCCGGGACAGGGAGGCTACGAGCAGTACTTC.

This chain links TRBV20-1 with TRBJ2-1; D call uncertain. This CDR3 is 11 amino acids long. V lost 5 bases and J 9 bases, leaving 11 bases between the germline ends. Germline-derived CDR1 and CDR2 are DFQATT and SNEGSKA (reference sequence). Written as DNA, the CDR3 is TGCAGTGCTCCATCCCAGCCTGAGCAGTTCTTC. It translates to CSAPSQPEQFF.

This clone came up a few times. This chain joins TRBV7-2 and TRBJ1-1; weak D call: TRBD1 (5 bases). V lost 0 bases, J lost 5 bases, and 7 bases lay in between. CDR1 is SGHTA and CDR2 is FQGNSA in the germline V gene. The CDR3 is 13 amino acids. CDR3 DNA sequence: TGTGCCAGCAGCTTAGCCTGGGGGACTGAAGCTTTCTTT. It codes for CASSLAWGTEAFF. Supplemented by reference TRBV7-2 and TRBJ1-1, the full variable domain reads GAGVSQSPSNKVTEKGKDVELRCDPISGHTALYWYRQSLGQGLEFLIYFQGNSAPDKSGLPSDRFSAERTGGSVSTLTIQRTQQEDSAVYLCASSLAWGTEAFFGQGTRLTVV.

The chain carries TRBV4-2 and TRBJ1-1, with D maybe TRBD1 (5 bases). The CDR3 is 15 amino acids. V was cut by 0 bases and J by 3 bases, with 11 bases left in between. Germline CDR1 is LGHNA and CDR2 is YNFKEQ. The CDR3 nucleotides are TGTGCCAGCAGCCAAGACCGGGGCATGTACACTGAAGCTTTCTTT. Translated, it gives CASSQDRGMYTEAFF.

The chain carries TRBV5-1 and TRBJ1-3; tentative D call: TRBD1 (6 bases). The CDR3 runs 14 residues. CDR1 and CDR2 from the germline V gene are SGHRS and YFSETQ. Trimming took off 4 bases at V and 1 base at J, with 9 bases between the two ends. CDR3 coding DNA: TGCGCCAGCAGCATTGGACAGTCTGGAAACACCATATATTTT. Translating gives CASSIGQSGNTIYF.

The chain uses TRBV19 and TRBJ1-5, with 9 nucleotides matching TRBD1. Germline assignment: CDR1 LNHDA and CDR2 SQIVND (reference sequence). The CDR3 has 13 amino acids. V shed 10 bases and J 4 bases; nucleotides not matched to a gene: 5. The CDR3 nucleotides read TGTGCCATAGGGACAGGGTGGAATCAGCCCCAGCATTTT. Translating it yields CAIGTGWNQPQHF.

The V call is TRBV5-4, the J call TRBJ2-2, with TRBD2 identical over 14 bases. CDR1 SGHNT and CDR2 YYREEE come from the germline V gene (reference sequence). The CDR3 contains 19 residues. The ends lost 4 bases at V and 2 bases at J; junction bases unmatched: 10. CDR3 sequence (DNA): TGTGCCAGCAGCCATAAAAGGACTAGCGGGGGGTTTAACACCGGGGAGCTGTTTTTT. Translation gives CASSHKRTSGGFNTGELFF.

V gene TRBV19 combines with J gene TRBJ1-4; 7 nucleotides line up with TRBD1. Germline V gene sequence: CDR1 LNHDA, CDR2 SQIVND (reference sequence). This CDR3 has 13 residues. The V and J ends lost 7 bases and 5 bases, in that order; junction bases with no gene match: 4. The CDR3 spells CASTDRPNEKLFF. The CDR3 nucleotides read TGTGCCAGTACGGACAGGCCGAATGAAAAACTGTTTTTT.

Only a few counts were recorded for this clone. Written as DNA, the CDR3 is TGTGCCAGCAGCCTGGCCGGGGGGACAAACACCGGGGAGCTGTTTTTT. This gives the protein CASSLAGGTNTGELFF. This sequence joins TRBV7-8 and TRBJ2-2; D perhaps matches TRBD2 (7 bases). Trimming removed 5 bases at V and 2 bases at J, with 15 bases between. CDR1 is SGHVS, CDR2 FQNEAQ, per germline. This CDR3 spans 16 amino acids.

V gene TRBV6-5 combines with J gene TRBJ2-3, with D unclear. With 7 bases removed from V and 0 bases from J, the gap between germline ends came to 5 bases. The germline V gene has CDR1 MNHEY and CDR2 SVGAGI. CDR3 length: 12 residues. CDR3 sequence reads: CASTTSTDTQYF. For the CDR3, the DNA is TGTGCCAGCACCACTAGCACAGATACGCAGTATTTT.

This clone was counted once. The CDR3 nucleotides are TGTGCCAGCAGCCAAGATAGCAGATTGAACACCGGGGAGCTGTTTTTT. As protein: CASSQDSRLNTGELFF. The V gene is TRBV14, the J gene TRBJ2-2; no reliable D call. The V end was cut by 0 bases, the J end by 1 base, with 9 bases between. This CDR3 region has 16 residues. Germline loops: CDR1 SGHDN, CDR2 FVKESK.

This clone was picked up one time. The chain has TRBV18 and TRBJ1-1; D unresolved. Trimming removed 4 bases at V and 2 bases at J, with 11 bases between. CDR1 and CDR2 from the germline V gene are KGHSH and LQKENI. The CDR3 runs 14 residues. The CDR3 loop is CASSLSGPNTEAFF. In DNA, the CDR3 is TGTGCCAGCTCACTATCAGGACCCAACACTGAAGCTTTCTTT. The full variable domain, completed using reference TRBV18 and TRBJ1-1, is NAGVMQNPRHLVRRRGQEARLRCSPMKGHSHVYWYRQLPEEGLKFMVYLQKENIIDESGMPKERFSAEFPKEGPSILRIQQVVRGDSAAYFCASSLSGPNTEAFFGQGTRLTVV.

This sequence joins TRBV19 and TRBJ2-1; D not resolved. This CDR3 has 13 residues. The germline V gene encodes CDR1 LNHDA and CDR2 SQIVND (reference sequence). The V end was cut by 7 bases, the J end by 5 bases, with 12 bases between. The CDR3 nucleotides are TGTGCCAGTACACCACGACCGAACAATGAGCAGTTCTTC. This translates into CASTPRPNNEQFF. Together with reference TRBV19 and TRBJ2-1, the CDR3 gives the full variable domain: DGGITQSPKYLFRKEGQNVTLSCEQNLNHDAMYWYRQDPGQGLRLIYYSQIVNDFQKGDIAEGYSVSREKKESFPLTVTSAQKNPTAFYLCASTPRPNNEQFFGPGTRLTVL.

Remarks on this clone: Additional DNA sequences in this sample encode the identical CDR3. The J gene is TRBJ1-4, the V gene TRBV7-8; D is uncertain. The CDR3 sequence is 15 residues long. Trimming cost V 5 bases and J 0 bases, with 10 bases left between them. The germline gives CDR1 SGHVS, CDR2 FQNEAQ. CDR3 DNA sequence: TGTGCCAGCAGCCCTCGGGGAGCAACTAATGAAAAACTGTTTTTT. It encodes CASSPRGATNEKLFF.

The chain links TRBV21-1 to TRBJ2-6; TRBD2 was called by the table and not checked on the DNA. TRBV21-1 corresponds to a pseudogene. The CDR3 runs to 17 residues. The chain's CDR3 is CASSKGFGVGGANVLTF. Written as DNA, the CDR3 is TGTGCCAGCAGCAAAGGATTCGGGGTCGGTGGGGCCAACGTCCTGACTTTC.

V and J are TRBV11-1 and TRBJ1-1, with D uncertain. Germline assignment: CDR1 SGHAT and CDR2 FQDESV (reference sequence). This CDR3 comprises 12 residues. Trimming shortened V by 3 bases and J by 6 bases, and 8 bases separated the two germline ends. In nucleotides, the CDR3 is TGTGCCAGCAGCTTCTCGGTTGCTGAAGCTTTCTTT. Amino acid sequence: CASSFSVAEAFF.

The J gene is TRBJ2-7, the V gene TRBV5-4; tentatively, D is TRBD2 (5 bases). Germline loops: CDR1 SGHNT, CDR2 YYREEE (reference sequence). CDR3 size: 12 residues. V dropped 4 bases and J dropped 4 bases, with 9 bases sitting between them. CDR3 loop: CASSGRGYEQYF. Here the CDR3 DNA reads TGTGCCAGCAGCGGAAGAGGGTACGAGCAGTACTTC.

CDR3: CASSIDPGQPQHF. The CDR3 DNA sequence: TGTGCCAGTAGTATAGATCCGGGTCAGCCCCAGCATTTT. This chain connects TRBV19 to TRBJ1-5; D is unresolved. In germline, CDR1 is LNHDA, CDR2 SQIVND (reference sequence). Trimming took 0 bases from V and 6 from J, leaving 6 bases between them. The CDR3 spans 13 residues. Together with reference TRBV19 and TRBJ1-5, the CDR3 gives the full variable domain: DGGITQSPKYLFRKEGQNVTLSCEQNLNHDAMYWYRQDPGQGLRLIYYSQIVNDFQKGDIAEGYSVSREKKESFPLTVTSAQKNPTAFYLCASSIDPGQPQHFGDGTRLSIL.

In its sample, this clone was seen once. This chain connects TRBV6-5 to TRBJ1-4, with 9 bases that match TRBD1. V trimming: 6 bases; J trimming: 7 bases; junction bases outside the gene matches: 9. CDR3 length equals 15 residues. From germline, CDR1 is MNHEY and CDR2 SVGAGI. The CDR3 reads CASREGTGPSEKLFF. For the CDR3, the DNA is TGTGCCAGCAGGGAGGGGACAGGGCCAAGTGAAAAACTGTTTTTT.

J is TRBJ2-7 and V is TRBV11-2; D not certain. This CDR3 spans 14 amino acids. V lost 1 base and J 4 bases, leaving 11 bases between the germline ends. Germline values: CDR1 SGHAT, CDR2 FQNNGV. For the CDR3, the DNA is TGTGCCAGCAGCTTAGGTGGAAAAGTGTACGAGCAGTACTTC. Translating it yields CASSLGGKVYEQYF.

The gene calls are TRBV25-1 and TRBJ2-7, with TRBD1 identical over 9 bases. Germline V lookup: CDR1 MGHDK, CDR2 SYGVNS. This CDR3 spans 14 amino acids. V shed 6 bases and J 3 bases; nucleotides not matched to a gene: 6. DNA for the CDR3: TGTGCCAGCAGCCTACAGGGGGCGGGCTACGAGCAGTACTTC. It yields the protein CASSLQGAGYEQYF.